These T cell receptor beta chains were read from a single sample in a study of T cell repertoires in cytomegalovirus infection. Antigens of these TCRs are unknown. TCRdb fed the reads into MiXCR, producing one record per CDR3 protein. The repertoire consists of 700,000 to 950,000 distinct CDR3 sequences, with around a third occurring once and the leading ten covering roughly 12%. The sequenced sample was cultured CD8+ T cells from PBMCs, obtained from culture after CMV antigen stimulation. These receptors originate from a human donor in good health (CMV status not recorded). Some clones in this sample may be carry-over from other donors' samples. The CDR3 runs from the conserved cysteine through the conserved F or W. The D gene is left open where the match is weak. Size tells how often a clone was seen (once, few, many) or the class of an expanded clone, and some rows leave it out.

TRBV14	once	TRBJ2-4	16	-	TGTGCCAGCAGCCGGGGATTTTCAGTGTCCAAAAACATTCAGTACTTC	CASSRGFSVSKNIQYF
TRBV7-6	few	TRBJ1-3	16	-	TGTGCCAGCAGCTTAGCTTGGGGGGGCACTGGAAACACCATATATTTT	CASSLAWGGTGNTIYF
TRBV4-2	-	TRBJ1-4	15	-	TGTGCCAGCAGCCAAGATTTGGCCCCAGGCCGAGAACTGTTTTTT	CASSQDLAPGRELFF
TRBV28	many	TRBJ2-2	13	-	TGTGCCAGCAGTCCCCAGGGCCCCGGGGAGCTGTTTTTT	CASSPQGPGELFF
TRBV20-1	-	TRBJ1-2	17	-	TGCAGTGCTAGAGAGGGGCTTCTGGCCCCTCCCAACTATGGCTACACCTTC	CSAREGLLAPPNYGYTF
TRBV2	few	TRBJ2-4	15	TRBD1	TGTGCCAGCAGTGAGATAGGGGGCGTCAAAAACATTCAGTACTTC	CASSEIGGVKNIQYF
TRBV27	once	TRBJ1-1	15	TRBD1	TGTGCCAGCAGACTCTTTGGGACAGCGAACACTGAAGCTTTCTTT	CASRLFGTANTEAFF
TRBV4-1	-	TRBJ1-2	15	-	TGCGCCAGCAGAGACTGGACAGCTCCTAACTATGGCTACACCTTC	CASRDWTAPNYGYTF
TRBV27	-	TRBJ1-2	13	-	TGTGCCAGCAGGGACGGGGATAACTATGGCTACACCTTC	CASRDGDNYGYTF
TRBV7-8	many	TRBJ2-3	16	-	TGTGCCAGCAGCTTAGCAAGACTGGTGGGCACAGATACGCAGTATTTT	CASSLARLVGTDTQYF
TRBV4-1	-	TRBJ1-2	11	-	TGCGCCAGCAGCCACAGGGGTGGCTACACCTTC	CASSHRGGYTF
TRBV6-1	-	TRBJ1-2	13	-	TGTGCCAGCAGTGAAGGGATTTACTATGGCTACACCTTC	CASSEGIYYGYTF
TRBV2	-	TRBJ2-7	14	-	TGTGCCAGCAGTGCGGACACCCTTGTCTACGAGCAGTACTTC	CASSADTLVYEQYF
TRBV27	few	TRBJ1-5	13	-	TGTGCCAGCAGTTTGGGGTTCTGGCAGCCCCAGCATTTT	CASSLGFWQPQHF
TRBV7-9	-	TRBJ2-3	15	-	TGTGCCAGCAGCGCCCCTGGGTCTAGCACAGATACGCAGTATTTT	CASSAPGSSTDTQYF
TRBV11-2	-	TRBJ2-1	15	-	TGTGCCAGCAGCAACCGGGGGAACTCCTACAATGAGCAGTTCTTC	CASSNRGNSYNEQFF
TRBV6-4	-	TRBJ2-1	15	TRBD2	TGTGCCAGCAGTGACTACGGGGGGGCCTACAATGAGCAGTTCTTC	CASSDYGGAYNEQFF
TRBV27	many	TRBJ2-5	16	-	TGTGCCAGCAGTTTACTGGGACAACCGCTACAAGAGACCCAGTACTTC	CASSLLGQPLQETQYF
TRBV12-3/TRBV12-4	-	TRBJ1-2	16	-	TGTGCCAGCAGTTTATCATTCAGGGACGGGAGCTATGGCTACACCTTC	CASSLSFRDGSYGYTF
TRBV12-3/TRBV12-4	-	TRBJ2-1	13	-	TGTGCCAGCAGCCTGGGAGCCCCAAATTCCCAGTTCTTC	CASSLGAPNSQFF
TRBV4-1	few	TRBJ2-1	16	TRBD2	TGCGCCAGCAGCCAATATCGGGGGGGCCTTAACAATGAGCAGTTCTTC	CASSQYRGGLNNEQFF
TRBV6-2/TRBV6-3	-	TRBJ2-1	14	-	TGTGCCAGCAGCGAGACAGAGGACTACAATGAGCAGTTCTTC	CASSETEDYNEQFF
TRBV19	-	TRBJ2-7	13	-	TGTGCCAGTAGTATGTACAGATCCTACGAGCAGTACTTC	CASSMYRSYEQYF
TRBV7-2	many	TRBJ1-5	16	-	TGTGCCAGCAGCTTAGCGCGGGGGGGCGGTAATCAGCCCCAGCATTTT	CASSLARGGGNQPQHF
TRBV12-3/TRBV12-4	many	TRBJ1-1	10	-	TGTGCCATAACGGGGACTGAAGCTTTCTTT	CAITGTEAFF
TRBV7-2	many	TRBJ1-1	14	-	TGTGCCAGCAGCCCCGGACACTCGAACACTGAAGCTTTCTTT	CASSPGHSNTEAFF
TRBV20-1	few	TRBJ1-2	13	-	TGCAGTGCTAGAGATCGGGAAACCTATGGCTACACCTTC	CSARDRETYGYTF
TRBV6-6	few	TRBJ2-1	16	-	TGTGCCAGCAGTTACTCCCTTCAGCTGGGGGTCAATGAGCAGTTCTTC	CASSYSLQLGVNEQFF
TRBV20-1	few	TRBJ2-7	14	-	TGCAGTGCTAGAGATCTAGGGAACTCCTACGAGCAGTACTTC	CSARDLGNSYEQYF
TRBV5-5	-	TRBJ2-3	14	TRBD1	TGTGCCAGCAGCCCGGACAGGGGGGGAGATACGCAGTATTTT	CASSPDRGGDTQYF
TRBV7-3	many	TRBJ2-2	15	-	TGTGCCAGCAGCTTAACTGACTCGAACACCGGGGAGCTGTTTTTT	CASSLTDSNTGELFF
TRBV2	-	TRBJ2-2	17	-	TGTGCCGCCCGCAAGCGGGTAGCGACAGCTTCAACCGGGGAGCTGTTTTTT	CAARKRVATASTGELFF
TRBV18	-	TRBJ1-4	17	TRBD1	TGTGCCAGCTCACCGACAGGGTCGGGGACACCTAATGAAAAACTGTTTTTT	CASSPTGSGTPNEKLFF
TRBV7-9	few	TRBJ1-2	14	-	TGTGCCAGCAGCTTAGGAGCAGGTGCTGATGGCTACACCTTC	CASSLGAGADGYTF
TRBV13	once	TRBJ2-1	17	TRBD2	TGTGCCAGCAGCTTGGGCCAAGCGGGGGGGATCCGGGATGAGCAGTTCTTC	CASSLGQAGGIRDEQFF
TRBV13	few	TRBJ1-5	13	-	TGTGCCAGCAGTTTTACAGGCAATCAGCCCCAGCATTTT	CASSFTGNQPQHF
TRBV2	few	TRBJ1-4	14	TRBD1	TGTGCCAGCACTCCGGGACAGCTTAATGAAAAACTGTTTTTT	CASTPGQLNEKLFF
TRBV19	-	TRBJ1-2	17	-	TGTGCCAGTACGCGCCTCCCCCGGGAGGGCTATAACTATGGCTACACCTTC	CASTRLPREGYNYGYTF
TRBV5-6	few	TRBJ1-2	11	-	TGTGCCAGCAGCTTGAGTCGAGGCTACACCTTC	CASSLSRGYTF
TRBV28	-	TRBJ2-2	15	-	TGTGCCAGCAGTACTCGACGGGACCACACCGGGGAGCTGTTTTTT	CASSTRRDHTGELFF
TRBV15	-	TRBJ1-5	14	-	TGTGCCACCAGCAGAGATCTCCCGCCCCAGCCCCAGCATTTT	CATSRDLPPQPQHF
TRBV4-2	many	TRBJ2-7	15	-	TGTGCCAGCAGCCAAGATGAGGCTGGGACCTACGAGCAGTACTTC	CASSQDEAGTYEQYF